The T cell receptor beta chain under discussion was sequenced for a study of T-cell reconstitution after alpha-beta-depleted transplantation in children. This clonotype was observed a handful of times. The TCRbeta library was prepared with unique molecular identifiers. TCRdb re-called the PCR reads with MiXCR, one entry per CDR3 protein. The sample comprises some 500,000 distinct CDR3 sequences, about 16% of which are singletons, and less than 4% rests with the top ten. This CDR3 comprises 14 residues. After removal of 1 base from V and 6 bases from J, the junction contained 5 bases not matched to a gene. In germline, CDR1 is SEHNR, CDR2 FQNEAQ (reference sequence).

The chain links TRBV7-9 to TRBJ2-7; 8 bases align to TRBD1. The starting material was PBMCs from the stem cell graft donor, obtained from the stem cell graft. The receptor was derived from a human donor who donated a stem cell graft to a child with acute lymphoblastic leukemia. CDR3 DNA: TGTGCCAGCAGCTTAGACGGGCAGGGGGCCGAGCAGTACTTC. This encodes CASSLDGQGAEQYF.